This T cell receptor beta chain was observed in a study of metastatic and nonmetastatic thyroid tumors. Study summary: From malignant and benign thyroid patients, repertoires in blood and in tumor or nodule tissue were compared.

Study-level points and caveats: The reported finding was significantly higher TCR beta diversity in malignant thyroid tumors relative to benign nodules, in blood and tumor.

This clone was observed a few times. Its specificity is unknown. Nobody among the patients had been given any treatment before thyroid surgery. J lost 6 bases, V lost 0 bases, and 7 bases had no gene match. Germline loops: CDR1 WNHNN, CDR2 SYGVQD (reference sequence). The CDR3 totals 15 residues. As processed by the authors: The distant-metastasis classifier for papillary thyroid cancer was built from CDR3 differences across clinicopathological groups. TCRdb re-processed the PCR reads through MiXCR. TCRdb's processing, not the authors' own work, is the source of the V and J calls. The sample shows 32,000 or so clones, roughly a sixth of them seen only once.

This chain connects TRBV10-1 to TRBJ2-5, with 7 bases fitting TRBD1. Sequencing input: blood. The TCR sequence derives from a male donor with papillary thyroid cancer or a benign thyroid nodule (not recorded which). Some clones in this sample may be carry-over from other donors' samples. The CDR3 coding sequence is TGCGCCAGCAGTGAGTCGGGGACAGTGTTGAAGACCCAGTACTTC. It codes for CASSESGTVLKTQYF.